One T cell receptor beta chain is described in this entry. Profiling relied on immunoSEQ multiplex PCR, and the TCRdb table lists in-frame clones only, not all of them. The table shows around 220,000 clones, with under 85% occurring only once. Germline CDR1 is WNHNN and CDR2 is SYGVQD (reference sequence). Trimming at V came to 6 bases and at J to 0 bases, leaving 6 bases not matched to a gene. The CDR3 is 15 amino acids. The entry originates in a study of blood T cell repertoires in COVID-19. The sample comprised peripheral blood. The receptor comes from a woman aged 40-49 years with active or convalescent COVID-19. The genes are TRBV10-1 and TRBJ2-3; 7 bases match TRBD2. CDR3 sequence reads: CASRSSGSSTDTQYF. The CDR3 DNA reads TGCGCCAGCAGATCTAGCGGTTCTAGCACAGATACGCAGTATTTT.